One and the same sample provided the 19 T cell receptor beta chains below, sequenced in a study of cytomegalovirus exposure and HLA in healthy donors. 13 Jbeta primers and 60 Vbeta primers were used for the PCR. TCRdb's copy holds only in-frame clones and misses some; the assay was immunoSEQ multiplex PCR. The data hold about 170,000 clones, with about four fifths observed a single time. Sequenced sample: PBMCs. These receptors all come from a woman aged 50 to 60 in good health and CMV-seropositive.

This CDR3 is CASSEAGHIQYF. CDR3 nucleotides: TGTGCCAGCAGTGAGGCAGGGCACATTCAGTACTTC. The chain carries TRBV2 and TRBJ2-4; D is possibly TRBD1 (5 bases). V gave up 3 bases and J gave up 8 bases, with 8 bases separating them. CDR3 length: 12 amino acids. In germline, CDR1 is SNHLY, CDR2 FYNNEI.

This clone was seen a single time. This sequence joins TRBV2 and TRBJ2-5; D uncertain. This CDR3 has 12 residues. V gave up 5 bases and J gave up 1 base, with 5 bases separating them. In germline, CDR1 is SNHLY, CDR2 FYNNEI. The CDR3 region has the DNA TGTGCCAGCAGTATCGGCCAAGAGACCCAGTACTTC. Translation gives CASSIGQETQYF.

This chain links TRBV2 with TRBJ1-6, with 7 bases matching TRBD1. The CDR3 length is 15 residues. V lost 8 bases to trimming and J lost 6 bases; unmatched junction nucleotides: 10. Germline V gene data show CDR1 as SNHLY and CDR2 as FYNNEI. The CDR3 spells CASAGGIILNSPLHF. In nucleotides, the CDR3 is TGTGCCAGCGCAGGGGGTATCATACTTAATTCACCCCTCCACTTT.

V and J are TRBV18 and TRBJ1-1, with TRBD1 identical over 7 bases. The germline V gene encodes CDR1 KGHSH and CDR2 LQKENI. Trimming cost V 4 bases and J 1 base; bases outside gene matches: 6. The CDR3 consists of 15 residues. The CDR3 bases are TGTGCCAGCTCACTCCCCGGGACAGCGAACACTGAAGCTTTCTTT. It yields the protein CASSLPGTANTEAFF.

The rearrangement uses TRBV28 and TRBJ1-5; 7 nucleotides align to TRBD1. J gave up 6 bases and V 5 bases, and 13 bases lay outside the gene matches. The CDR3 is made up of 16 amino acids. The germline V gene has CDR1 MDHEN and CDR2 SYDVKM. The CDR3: CASSTTRGRVFQPQHF. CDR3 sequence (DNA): TGTGCCAGCAGTACCACAAGGGGGCGCGTCTTTCAGCCCCAGCATTTT.

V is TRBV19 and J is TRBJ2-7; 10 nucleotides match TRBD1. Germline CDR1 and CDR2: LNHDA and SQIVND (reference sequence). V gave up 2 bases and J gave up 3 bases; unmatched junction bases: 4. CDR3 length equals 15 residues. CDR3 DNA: TGTGCCAGTAGTATAAGGGACAGGGGCCGCTACGAGCAGTACTTC. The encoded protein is CASSIRDRGRYEQYF.

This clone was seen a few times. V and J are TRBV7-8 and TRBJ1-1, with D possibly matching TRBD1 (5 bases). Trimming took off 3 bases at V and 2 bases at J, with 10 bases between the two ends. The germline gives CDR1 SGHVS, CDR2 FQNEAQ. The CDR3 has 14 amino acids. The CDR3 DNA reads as TGTGCCAGCAGCTTCGGCAGGGCAAACACTGAAGCTTTCTTT. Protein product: CASSFGRANTEAFF.

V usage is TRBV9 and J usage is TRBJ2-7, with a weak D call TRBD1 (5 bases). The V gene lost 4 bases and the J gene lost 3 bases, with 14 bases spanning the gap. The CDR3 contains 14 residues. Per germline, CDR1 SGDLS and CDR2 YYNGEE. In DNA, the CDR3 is TGTGCCAGCAGCTTAGGGCAGGGCAACTACGAGCAGTACTTC. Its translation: CASSLGQGNYEQYF.

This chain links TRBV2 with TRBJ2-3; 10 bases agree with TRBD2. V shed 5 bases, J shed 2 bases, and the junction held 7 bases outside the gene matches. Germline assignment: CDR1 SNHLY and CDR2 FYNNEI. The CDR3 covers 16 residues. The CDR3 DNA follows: TGTGCCAGCAGTAGGACTAGCGGCAAAATCACAGATACGCAGTATTTT. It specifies CASSRTSGKITDTQYF. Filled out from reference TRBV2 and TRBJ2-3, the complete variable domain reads EPEVTQTPSHQVTQMGQEVILRCVPISNHLYFYWYRQILGQKVEFLVSFYNNEISEKSEIFDDQFSVERPDGSNFTLKIRSTKLEDSAMYFCASSRTSGKITDTQYFGPGTRLTVL.

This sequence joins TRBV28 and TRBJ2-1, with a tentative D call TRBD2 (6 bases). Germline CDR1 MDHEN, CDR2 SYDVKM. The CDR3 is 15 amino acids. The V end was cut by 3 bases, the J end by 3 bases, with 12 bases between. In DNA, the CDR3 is TGTGCCAGCAGTTTCCCTACCGGGAGCTACAATGAGCAGTTCTTC. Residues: CASSFPTGSYNEQFF. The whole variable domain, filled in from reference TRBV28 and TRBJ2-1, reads DVKVTQSSRYLVKRTGEKVFLECVQDMDHENMFWYRQDPGLGLRLIYFSYDVKMKEKGDIPEGYSVSREKKERFSLILESASTNQTSMYLCASSFPTGSYNEQFFGPGTRLTVL.

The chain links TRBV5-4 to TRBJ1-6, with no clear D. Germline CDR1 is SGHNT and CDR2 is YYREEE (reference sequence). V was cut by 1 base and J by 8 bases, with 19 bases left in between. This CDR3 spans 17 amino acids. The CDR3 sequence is CASSLFSRTLGDSPLHF. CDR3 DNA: TGTGCCAGCAGCTTGTTTTCGCGGACTCTTGGGGATTCACCCCTCCACTTT.

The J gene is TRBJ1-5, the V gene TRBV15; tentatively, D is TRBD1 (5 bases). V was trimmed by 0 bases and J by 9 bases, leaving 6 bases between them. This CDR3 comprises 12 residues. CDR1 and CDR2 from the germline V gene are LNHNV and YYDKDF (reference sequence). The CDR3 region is CATSRETGPQHF. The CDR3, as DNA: TGTGCCACCAGCAGAGAAACAGGGCCCCAGCATTTT.

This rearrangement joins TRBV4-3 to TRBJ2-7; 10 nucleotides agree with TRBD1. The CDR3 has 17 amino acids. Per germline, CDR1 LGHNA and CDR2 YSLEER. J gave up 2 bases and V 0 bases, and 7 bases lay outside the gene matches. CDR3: CASSQDLLGQGAYEQYF. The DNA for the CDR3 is TGCGCCAGCAGCCAAGATCTTTTAGGACAGGGGGCCTACGAGCAGTACTTC.

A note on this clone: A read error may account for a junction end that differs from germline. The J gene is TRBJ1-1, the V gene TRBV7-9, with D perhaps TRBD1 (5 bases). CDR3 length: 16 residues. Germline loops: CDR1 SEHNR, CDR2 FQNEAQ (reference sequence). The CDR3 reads CSSSLLRGGRYTEAFF. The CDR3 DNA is TGTTCCAGCAGCTTGTTGAGGGGAGGTCGTTACACTGAAGCTTTCTTT.

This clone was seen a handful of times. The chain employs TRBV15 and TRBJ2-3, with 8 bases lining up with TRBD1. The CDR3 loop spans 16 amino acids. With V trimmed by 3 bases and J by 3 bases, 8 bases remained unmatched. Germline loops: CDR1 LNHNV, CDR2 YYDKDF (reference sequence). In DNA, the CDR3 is TGTGCCACCAGCAGGAGGACAGGGCGGCTTACAGATACGCAGTATTTT. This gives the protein CATSRRTGRLTDTQYF.

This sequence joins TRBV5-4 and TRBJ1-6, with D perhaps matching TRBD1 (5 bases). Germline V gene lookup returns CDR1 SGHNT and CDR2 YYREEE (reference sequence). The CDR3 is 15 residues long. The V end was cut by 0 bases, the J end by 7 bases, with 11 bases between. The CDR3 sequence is CASSLESRVNSPLHF. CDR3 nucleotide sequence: TGTGCCAGCAGCTTGGAAAGCAGGGTCAATTCACCCCTCCACTTT.

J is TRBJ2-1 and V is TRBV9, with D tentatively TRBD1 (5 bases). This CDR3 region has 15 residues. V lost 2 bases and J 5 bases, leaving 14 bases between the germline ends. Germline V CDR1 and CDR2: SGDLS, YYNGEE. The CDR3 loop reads CASSVPLGADNEQFF. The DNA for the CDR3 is TGTGCCAGCAGCGTCCCTCTTGGGGCGGACAATGAGCAGTTCTTC.

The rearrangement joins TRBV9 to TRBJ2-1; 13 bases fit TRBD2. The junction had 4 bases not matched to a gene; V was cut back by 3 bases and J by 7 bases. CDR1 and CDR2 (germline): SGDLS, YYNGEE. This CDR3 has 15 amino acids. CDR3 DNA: TGTGCCAGCAGCGGGACTAGCGGGAGTGGGAATGAGCAGTTCTTC. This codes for CASSGTSGSGNEQFF.

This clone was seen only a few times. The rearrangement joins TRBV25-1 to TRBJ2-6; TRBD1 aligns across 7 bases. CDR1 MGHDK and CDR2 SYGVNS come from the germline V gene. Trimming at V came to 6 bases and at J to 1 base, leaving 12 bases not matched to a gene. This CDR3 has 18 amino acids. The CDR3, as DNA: TGTGCCAGCAGCCCGAACAGGGGTACGTCGTCTGGGGCCAACGTCCTGACTTTC. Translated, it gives CASSPNRGTSSGANVLTF.